The present T cell receptor beta chain was sequenced within a study of cytomegalovirus exposure and HLA in healthy donors. Study-wide results and caveats: TCR beta V segments were, for the most part, productive about 87% or about 30% of the time in an earlier analysis.

In the PCR, 60 Vbeta and 13 Jbeta primers were used. Only in-frame clones appear in the TCRdb table, and some are missing; sequencing was by immunoSEQ multiplex PCR. The sample includes approximately 91,000 clones, roughly two thirds of them seen just once. The V gene's germline CDR1 is SGDLS and CDR2 YYNGEE. CDR3 length: 17 amino acids. The J segment lost 4 bases and the V segment lost 0 bases, leaving 11 bases of the junction unmatched. On this clone: Its antigen is still unknown.

The material sequenced was PBMCs. This sequence joins TRBV9 and TRBJ2-3; 7 bases are a match to TRBD1. The receptor's source is a human donor in good health. CDR3 nucleotides: TGTGCCAGCAGCGTAGGGTCGAGGGGGCCGGGATCAGATACGCAGTATTTT. Translated: CASSVGSRGPGSDTQYF. Looking up the rest from reference TRBV9 and TRBJ2-3 gives the full variable domain: DSGVTQTPKHLITATGQRVTLRCSPRSGDLSVYWYQQSLDQGLQFLIQYYNGEERAKGNILERFSAQQFPDLHSELNLSSLELGDSALYFCASSVGSRGPGSDTQYFGPGTRLTVL.